The 4 T cell receptor beta chains listed next were all sequenced from one sample in a study of response to subunit inactivated influenza vaccine. TCRdb redid the calling of the RT-PCR reads with MiXCR, one entry per CDR3 protein. The table lists approximately 730,000 distinct CDR3 sequences, 11% to 15% of them singletons, with approximately 6.5% in the top ten. The sample here was PBMCs from blood, taken 14 to 15 days before vaccination. These receptors originate from a man aged 45-65 years who received an inactivated influenza vaccine.

This clonotype has ten or more counts. The gene calls are TRBV20-1 and TRBJ2-7; 7 bases line up with TRBD1. The CDR3 extends over 12 amino acids. The germline V gene has CDR1 DFQATT and CDR2 SNEGSKA (reference sequence). J lost 6 bases, V lost 4 bases, and 6 bases had no gene match. The CDR3 is CSATRQGPEQYF. As DNA, the CDR3 is TGCAGTGCTACCCGACAGGGCCCCGAGCAGTACTTC.

The CDR3 spells CASSYPGMSDTEAFF. CDR3 DNA sequence: TGTGCCAGCAGCTACCCAGGGATGTCTGACACTGAAGCTTTCTTT. The chain has TRBV3-1 and TRBJ1-1; possibly TRBD1 for D (5 bases). The CDR3 length is 15 residues. Per the germline V gene, CDR1 is LGHDT and CDR2 is YNNKEL (reference sequence). Trimming took 5 bases from V and 3 from J, leaving 16 bases between them. The variable domain in full, completed from reference TRBV3-1 and TRBJ1-1, reads DTAVSQTPKYLVTQMGNDKSIKCEQNLGHDTMYWYKQDSKKFLKIMFSYNNKELIINETVPNRFSPKSPDKAHLNLHINSLELGDSAVYFCASSYPGMSDTEAFFGQGTRLTVV.

This clonotype was observed many times. The gene calls are TRBV7-2 and TRBJ2-7, with D maybe TRBD1 (6 bases). The germline V gene encodes CDR1 SGHTA and CDR2 FQGNSA. V was clipped by 2 bases and J by 6 bases, with 20 bases between them. The CDR3 consists of 16 residues. CDR3 coding DNA: TGTGCCAGCAGCTTATTCCCACTGAAGGGGGATAGCGAGCAGTACTTC. Its protein is CASSLFPLKGDSEQYF.

This clonotype appeared many times. This sequence joins TRBV20-1 and TRBJ2-1; D ambiguous. The CDR3 covers 12 residues. Per the germline V gene, CDR1 is DFQATT and CDR2 is SNEGSKA (reference sequence). The V and J ends lost 0 bases and 6 bases respectively, with 6 bases between them. CDR3 DNA sequence: TGCAGTGCTAGAGATAGGGCCAATGAGCAGTTCTTC. This translates into CSARDRANEQFF.